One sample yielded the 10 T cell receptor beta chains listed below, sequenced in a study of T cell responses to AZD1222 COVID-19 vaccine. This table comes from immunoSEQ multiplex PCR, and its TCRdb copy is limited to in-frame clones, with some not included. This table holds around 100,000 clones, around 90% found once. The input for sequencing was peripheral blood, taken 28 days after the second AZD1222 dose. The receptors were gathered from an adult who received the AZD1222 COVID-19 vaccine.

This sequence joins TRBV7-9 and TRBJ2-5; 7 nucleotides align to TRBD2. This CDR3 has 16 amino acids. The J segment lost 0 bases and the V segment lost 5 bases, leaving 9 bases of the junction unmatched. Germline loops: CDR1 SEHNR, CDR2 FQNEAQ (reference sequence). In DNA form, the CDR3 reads TGTGCCAGCAGCGTCCGACTAGCAGTTTACCAAGAGACCCAGTACTTC. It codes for CASSVRLAVYQETQYF.

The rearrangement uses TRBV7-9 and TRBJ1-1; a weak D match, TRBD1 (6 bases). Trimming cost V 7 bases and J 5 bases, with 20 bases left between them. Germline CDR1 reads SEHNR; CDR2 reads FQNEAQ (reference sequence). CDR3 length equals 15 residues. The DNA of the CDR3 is TGTGCCAGCACCGTGAGGGCAGGGGTGTCGACTGAAGCTTTCTTT. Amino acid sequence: CASTVRAGVSTEAFF.

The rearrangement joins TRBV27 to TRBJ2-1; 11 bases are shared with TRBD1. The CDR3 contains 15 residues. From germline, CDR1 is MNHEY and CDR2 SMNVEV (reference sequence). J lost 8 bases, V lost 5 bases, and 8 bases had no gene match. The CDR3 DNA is TGTGCCAGCAGTCCAACAGGACAGGGGGCCGATGAGCAGTTCTTC. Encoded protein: CASSPTGQGADEQFF.

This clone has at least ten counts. CDR3 in DNA: TGTGCCAGAAGAATCCCGGGACTAGCGGGAGTCTACGAGCAGTACTTC. Protein: CARRIPGLAGVYEQYF. The chain links TRBV2 to TRBJ2-7, with 14 bases lining up with TRBD2. Trimming cost V 9 bases and J 3 bases; bases outside gene matches: 10. The germline V gene has CDR1 SNHLY and CDR2 FYNNEI. CDR3 length equals 16 residues.

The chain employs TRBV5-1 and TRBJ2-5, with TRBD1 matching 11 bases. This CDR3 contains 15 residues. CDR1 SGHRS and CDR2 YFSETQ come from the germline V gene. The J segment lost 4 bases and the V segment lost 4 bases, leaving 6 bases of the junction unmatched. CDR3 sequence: CASSPGTGGGETQYF. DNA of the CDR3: TGCGCCAGCAGCCCGGGGACAGGGGGAGGAGAGACCCAGTACTTC.

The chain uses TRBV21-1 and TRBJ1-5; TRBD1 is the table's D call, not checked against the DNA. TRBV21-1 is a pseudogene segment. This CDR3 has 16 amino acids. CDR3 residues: CASSKDRGLKSQPQHF. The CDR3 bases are TGTGCCAGCAGCAAGGACAGGGGCTTAAAATCCCAGCCCCAGCATTTT.

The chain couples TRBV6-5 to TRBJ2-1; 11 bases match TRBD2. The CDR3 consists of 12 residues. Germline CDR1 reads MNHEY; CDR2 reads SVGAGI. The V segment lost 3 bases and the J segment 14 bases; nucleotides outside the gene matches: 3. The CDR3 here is CASSYSGRGEFF. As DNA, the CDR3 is TGTGCCAGCAGTTATAGCGGGAGGGGGGAGTTCTTC.

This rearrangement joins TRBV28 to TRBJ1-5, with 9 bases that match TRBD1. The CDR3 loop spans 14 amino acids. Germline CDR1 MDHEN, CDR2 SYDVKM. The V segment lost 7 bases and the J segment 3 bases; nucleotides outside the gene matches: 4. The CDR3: CASIRDRVNQPQHF. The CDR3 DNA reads TGTGCCAGCATACGGGACAGGGTCAATCAGCCCCAGCATTTT.

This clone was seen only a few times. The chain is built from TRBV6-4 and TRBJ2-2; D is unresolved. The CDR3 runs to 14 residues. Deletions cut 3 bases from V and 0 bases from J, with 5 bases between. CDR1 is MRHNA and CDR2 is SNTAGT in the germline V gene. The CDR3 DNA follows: TGTGCCAGCAGTGAGGGCGCGAACACCGGGGAGCTGTTTTTT. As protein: CASSEGANTGELFF.

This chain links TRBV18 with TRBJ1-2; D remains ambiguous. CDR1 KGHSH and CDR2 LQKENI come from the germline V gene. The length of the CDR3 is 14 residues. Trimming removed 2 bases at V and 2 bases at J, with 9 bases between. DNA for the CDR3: TGTGCCAGCTCACCAAAGAAAGAAAACTATGGCTACACCTTC. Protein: CASSPKKENYGYTF. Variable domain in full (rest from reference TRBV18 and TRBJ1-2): NAGVMQNPRHLVRRRGQEARLRCSPMKGHSHVYWYRQLPEEGLKFMVYLQKENIIDESGMPKERFSAEFPKEGPSILRIQQVVRGDSAAYFCASSPKKENYGYTFGSGTRLTVV.